This is a list of T cell receptor beta chains from one sample in a study of blood T cell repertoires in COVID-19. Measured with immunoSEQ multiplex PCR; TCRdb has only the in-frame clones, and not every one. The table has fewer than 200,000 clones, approximately 85% seen once; the top ten hold less than 3%. The sequenced material came from peripheral blood. These receptors were obtained from a woman of 80 years or more with COVID-19, enrolled during active disease. Each CDR3 is given with its conserved first and last residue. Each record gives: D gene, V gene, clone size, J gene, CDR3 DNA, CDR3 protein. D genes are given only for firm matches. The size of a clone is reported for some rows only, either as once, few or many, or as a class for expanded clones.

>TRBD1|TRBV7-6|few|TRBJ1-2
TGTGCCAGCAGGGGGACAGGGAAGAATGGCTACACCTTC
CASRGTGKNGYTF
>-|TRBV28|-|TRBJ1-5
TGTGCCAGCAGCCCGAGGGGGGGCCCGCTCAGGACCCAGCATTTT
CASSPRGGPLRTQHF
>-|TRBV5-4|-|TRBJ1-5
TGTGCCAGCAGCTTGGACGGTCAGCCCCAGCATTTT
CASSLDGQPQHF
>-|TRBV18|-|TRBJ1-4
TGTGCCAGCTCACCACGAGGATCTAATGAAAAACTGTTTTTT
CASSPRGSNEKLFF
>TRBD1|TRBV5-1|-|TRBJ1-2
TGCGCCAGCAGCCTCCGGACAGGGATGGAAGGGTATGGCTACACCTTC
CASSLRTGMEGYGYTF
>-|TRBV6-5|-|TRBJ1-3
TGTGCCAGCAGGGGGGGGTGGCCGGGAAACACCATATATTTT
CASRGGWPGNTIYF
>-|TRBV7-2|-|TRBJ2-7
TGTGCCAGCAGCTCCTTCTACGAGCAGTACTTC
CASSSFYEQYF
>-|TRBV19|-|TRBJ1-3
TGTGCCAGTAGTATGTTTGGAGCTGGAAACACCATATATTTT
CASSMFGAGNTIYF
>TRBD2|TRBV5-1|-|TRBJ2-1
TGCGCCAGCAGCTTGGTCGGCGGGAGCTCCTACAATGAGCAGTTCTTC
CASSLVGGSSYNEQFF
>-|TRBV11-1|-|TRBJ2-1
TGTGCCAGCAGCCTGGGACTCCGCGCAAGGGAGCAGTTCTTC
CASSLGLRAREQFF
>TRBD2|TRBV5-1|-|TRBJ2-1
TGCGCCAGCAGCCTCCTTACTCGGGTAGCGGGAGATGTCTACAATGAGCAGTTCTTC
CASSLLTRVAGDVYNEQFF
>-|TRBV2|-|TRBJ2-1
TGTGCCAGCGCAACTAGCAGGAACAATGAGCAGTTCTTC
CASATSRNNEQFF
>-|TRBV18|-|TRBJ2-7
TGTGCCAGCTCAAAAGACGACTGGCCCCAGGGCTACGAGCAGTACTTC
CASSKDDWPQGYEQYF
>-|TRBV19|-|TRBJ2-7
TGTGCCAGTAGCCTCCGGGACTTACTCTACGAGCAGTACTTC
CASSLRDLLYEQYF
>TRBD2|TRBV6-2/TRBV6-3|-|TRBJ2-5
TGTGCCAGCAGCCCTGCTTTAGCGGGGGGAAGAGAGACCCAGTACTTC
CASSPALAGGRETQYF
>TRBD1|TRBV7-2|-|TRBJ2-7
TGTGCCAGCAGCCCGGACAGGGGGAGGAACGAGCAGTACTTC
CASSPDRGRNEQYF
>TRBD1|TRBV3-1/TRBV3-2|once|TRBJ2-7
TGTGCCAGCAACACACCGGGACAGGGCTACGAGCAGTACTTC
CASNTPGQGYEQYF
>-|TRBV2|-|TRBJ1-1
TGTGCCAGCAGTGAACATGGGCAGGGTCTCACTGAAGCTTTCTTT
CASSEHGQGLTEAFF
>-|TRBV19|-|TRBJ1-1
TGTGCCAGTAGTCCGGGCTTAGGTGAGGGCGACGTTGAAGCTTTCTTT
CASSPGLGEGDVEAFF
>-|TRBV5-1|-|TRBJ1-5
TGCGCCAGCAGCTTGGAGGACAGTCGCAGTCAGCCCCAGCATTTT
CASSLEDSRSQPQHF
>TRBD1|TRBV10-2|-|TRBJ1-2
TGCGCCAGCAGGAAGACAGGGGGCGACCTCTATGGCTACACCTTC
CASRKTGGDLYGYTF
>-|TRBV2|-|TRBJ2-7
TGTGCCAGCAGTGGCAGGGGCGCCTACGAGCAGTACTTC
CASSGRGAYEQYF
>TRBD1|TRBV19|-|TRBJ2-1
TGTGCCAGTAGTACGGGGACAGTTGAAGATCTGTCGAATGAGCAGTTCTTC
CASSTGTVEDLSNEQFF
>-|TRBV6-2/TRBV6-3|-|TRBJ2-1
TGTGCCAGCAGTTACTCCCGGGGACAAAGGATCCGTAATGAGCAGTTCTTC
CASSYSRGQRIRNEQFF
>-|TRBV19|-|TRBJ1-1
TGTGCCAGTAGAACCATCCTTCAGGGGATGAACACTGAAGCTTTCTTT
CASRTILQGMNTEAFF
>TRBD1|TRBV4-3|-|TRBJ1-6
TGCGCCAGCAATCGGGACAGGGGAACAAATTCACCCCTCCACTTT
CASNRDRGTNSPLHF
>-|TRBV2|few|TRBJ2-3
TGTGCCAGCAGCACTATCACAGATACGCAGTATTTT
CASSTITDTQYF
>-|TRBV7-9|-|TRBJ2-1
TGTGCCAGCAGCTTCATAGCGGCGGATGAGCAGTTCTTC
CASSFIAADEQFF
>-|TRBV9|-|TRBJ2-3
TGTGCCAGCAGCGTAGCGGGACACACAGATACGCAGTATTTT
CASSVAGHTDTQYF
>-|TRBV7-3|-|TRBJ2-3
TGTGCCAGCAGCTTAAGGAGAATCAGCACAGATACGCAGTATTTT
CASSLRRISTDTQYF
>-|TRBV21-1|-|TRBJ2-1
TGTGCCAGCAGCTGGCCGGGGGGAAGCAATGAGCAGTTCTTC
CASSWPGGSNEQFF
>TRBD1|TRBV30|-|TRBJ1-4
TGTGCCTGGAGTTCGGACAGGGGGCAAGAAAAACTGTTTTTT
CAWSSDRGQEKLFF
>TRBD2|TRBV5-4|-|TRBJ2-2
TGTGCCAGCAGTGAGTTCGGGGGGGCGAACACCGGGGAGCTGTTTTTT
CASSEFGGANTGELFF
>-|TRBV5-6|-|TRBJ1-5
TGTGCCAGCAGCTTGAGGACCCCGGGATTCCCCCAGCATTTT
CASSLRTPGFPQHF
>-|TRBV5-1|-|TRBJ2-3
TGCGCCAGCAGCCCGCAAGGGAGCCCAGATACGCAGTATTTT
CASSPQGSPDTQYF
>TRBD1|TRBV19|once|TRBJ2-7
TGTGCCAGTAGTCTGACAGGGCTCGTCGGGTACGAGCAGTACTTC
CASSLTGLVGYEQYF
>-|TRBV27|few|TRBJ2-1
TGTGCCAGCCTCTCTGGGGGGAGTTCCTACAATGAGCAGTTCTTC
CASLSGGSSYNEQFF
>TRBD1|TRBV27|-|TRBJ2-7
TGTGCCAGCAGTTGGTTGGACAGGGGCAACGAGCAGTACTTC
CASSWLDRGNEQYF
>TRBD1|TRBV7-9|-|TRBJ2-7
TGTGCCAGCAGCTTAGACTCCAGGGGGCGCTCCGAGCAGTACTTC
CASSLDSRGRSEQYF
>-|TRBV19|-|TRBJ1-3
TGTGCCTCTGGAGGAACTAGCTCTGGAAACACCATATATTTT
CASGGTSSGNTIYF
>-|TRBV7-2|-|TRBJ1-2
TGTGCCAGCAGCTTAGGCAGCTATGGCTACACCTTC
CASSLGSYGYTF
>TRBD1|TRBV19|-|TRBJ2-2
TGTGCCAGTACCCCCCAGGGGGCAGTCACCGGGGAGCTGTTTTTT
CASTPQGAVTGELFF
>TRBD2|TRBV7-8|-|TRBJ2-1
TGTGCCAGCAGCTTAGCCCCGGGATCGGGACTAGCGGGAGGGAAATCCTACAATGAGCAGTTCTTC
CASSLAPGSGLAGGKSYNEQFF
>-|TRBV6-5|-|TRBJ1-2
TGTGCCAGCAGTCCGGGATCCCGCAGTACTGGCTACACCTTC
CASSPGSRSTGYTF
>-|TRBV11-2|-|TRBJ2-2
TGTGCCAGCAGCTTTCTCCCTCCAGGGGTGAACACCGGGGAGCTGTTTTTT
CASSFLPPGVNTGELFF
>-|TRBV6-5|-|TRBJ2-2
TGTGCCAGCAGTTACCGTTCGAACACCGGGGAGCTGTTTTTT
CASSYRSNTGELFF
>TRBD1|TRBV19|few|TRBJ1-5
TGTGCCAGTAGTACACAGGGGACTAGCAATCAGCCCCAGCATTTT
CASSTQGTSNQPQHF
>-|TRBV3-1/TRBV3-2|few|TRBJ1-6
TGTGCCAGCAGCCGAAACCCCCACCCGTTTCAGGGTTCACCCCTCCACTTT
CASSRNPHPFQGSPLHF
>-|TRBV13|-|TRBJ1-2
TGTGCCAGCAGCTTAGGAGTGGGGGGCTATGGCTACACCTTC
CASSLGVGGYGYTF
>-|TRBV5-5|-|TRBJ2-7
TGTGCCAGCAGGTTGGGATCGACAGGTCCTGCCTACGAGCAGTACTTC
CASRLGSTGPAYEQYF
>-|TRBV7-8|many|TRBJ1-4
TGTGCCAGCAGACCCCTTCGGGGATTCGGTGAAAAACTGTTTTTT
CASRPLRGFGEKLFF
>-|TRBV23-1|-|TRBJ1-5
TGCGCCAGCCCCCCGGGGATCAATCAGCCCCAGCATTTT
CASPPGINQPQHF
>TRBD1|TRBV9|few|TRBJ1-6
TGTGCCAGCAGCGTTCAGGGGGCAGGATCACCCCTCCACTTT
CASSVQGAGSPLHF
>TRBD1|TRBV6-6|-|TRBJ2-7
TGTGCCAGCCTATCGCAGGACAGGCTCTCCTACGAGCAGTACTTC
CASLSQDRLSYEQYF